This is a list of T cell receptor beta chains from one sample in a study of blood T cell repertoires in COVID-19. Profiled with immunoSEQ multiplex PCR; TCRdb holds only in-frame clones, not every one. The profile shows about 55,000 clones, roughly 90% of them singletons. Source material: peripheral blood. The source is a man in his sixties with active COVID-19. Both conserved end residues are part of each CDR3. D genes are given only for firm matches. Rows give clone size only sometimes, using once, few, many, or a class for an expanded clone.

TRBV30	TRBD1	TRBJ1-2	once	TGTGCCTTGACCAACAGGGGGAGGAAATACTATGGCTACACCTTC	CALTNRGRKYYGYTF
TRBV4-2	TRBD1	TRBJ2-7	.	TGTGCCAGCAGCCGGACGAGCGGGACCGGGACAGGGCCCTACGAGCAGTACTTC	CASSRTSGTGTGPYEQYF
TRBV29-1	TRBD2	TRBJ2-2	.	TGCAGCGTTGAAGATATAGCGGGAGGGGTCACCGGGGAGCTGTTTTTT	CSVEDIAGGVTGELFF
TRBV6-5	TRBD1	TRBJ2-3	.	TGTGCCAATCGGGACAGTGGTACAGATACGCAGTATTTT	CANRDSGTDTQYF
TRBV2	.	TRBJ1-5	once	TGTGCCAGCAGTCGACAGACTAGCAATCAGCCCCAGCATTTT	CASSRQTSNQPQHF
TRBV19	TRBD2	TRBJ2-1	.	TGTGCCAGTAGTATAGATTTTCTTAGCGGGAGTTCGGACAATGAGCAGTTCTTC	CASSIDFLSGSSDNEQFF
TRBV5-4	.	TRBJ1-2	.	TGTGCCAGCAGCTTGGGTTGGCAGAACAGCTACACCTTC	CASSLGWQNSYTF
TRBV18	.	TRBJ2-1	.	TGTGCCAGCTCACCTGGCGGAAGATTCAATGAGCAGTTCTTC	CASSPGGRFNEQFF
TRBV9	.	TRBJ2-5	.	TGTGCCAGCAGCGTGTCTACAGGGACACCTGCCCAAGAGACCCAGTACTTC	CASSVSTGTPAQETQYF
TRBV4-1	TRBD2	TRBJ2-7	.	TGCGCCAGCAGCCAATATAGCGGGAGCCCCACCTACGAGCAGTACTTC	CASSQYSGSPTYEQYF
TRBV21-1	.	TRBJ1-3	.	TGTGCCAGCATCTCCTTTCCACAGGCCGTAAACACCATATATTTT	CASISFPQAVNTIYF
TRBV2	.	TRBJ1-5	once	TGTGCCAGCAGTGTAGGACAGATCGGCAATCAGCCCCAGCATTTT	CASSVGQIGNQPQHF
TRBV10-2	.	TRBJ2-3	.	TGCGCCAGCTGCCCTAGGAGGACAGATACGCAGTATTTT	CASCPRRTDTQYF
TRBV9	.	TRBJ1-1	.	TGTGCCAGCAGCGTGGGGACTGACGGGGCTTTCTTT	CASSVGTDGAFF
TRBV6-5	TRBD2	TRBJ2-3	once	TGTGCCAGCAGTTTACTAGCGGGAGGAACAGATACGCAGTATTTT	CASSLLAGGTDTQYF
TRBV6-5	TRBD2	TRBJ2-7	.	TGTGCCAGCAGTTACTCGCTAGCGGAAGTCTACGAGCAGTACTTC	CASSYSLAEVYEQYF
TRBV21-1	.	TRBJ2-1	.	TGTGCCAGCAGCTATAGGCTAGCGTTTCACAATGAGCAGTTCTTC	CASSYRLAFHNEQFF
TRBV3-1/TRBV3-2	TRBD1	TRBJ2-6	.	TGTGCCAGCAGCCAAGCAGGGGGCGATGGGGCCAACGTCCTGACTTTC	CASSQAGGDGANVLTF
TRBV12-3/TRBV12-4	.	TRBJ1-1	.	TGTGCCAGCAGCCAACTACAGGGAACTGAAGCTTTCTTT	CASSQLQGTEAFF
TRBV28	.	TRBJ1-4	.	TGTGCCAGCAAGGAGGCTGGTGAAAAACTGTTTTTT	CASKEAGEKLFF
TRBV29-1	TRBD1	TRBJ2-1	.	TGCAGCGTTGAGGGGAGACAGGGGAGCAATGAGCAGTTCTTC	CSVEGRQGSNEQFF
TRBV28	.	TRBJ1-1	.	TGTGCCAGCAGTTTCATGGGGTCGGGGGACGGTGAAGCTTTCTTT	CASSFMGSGDGEAFF
TRBV19	.	TRBJ2-5	.	TGTGCCAGTAGTCCCGGGACTCGAGAGACCCAGTACTTC	CASSPGTRETQYF
TRBV27	TRBD2	TRBJ2-7	.	TGTGCCAGCAGACCCGGGACTAGTCGCGACGAGCAGTACTTC	CASRPGTSRDEQYF
TRBV10-1	.	TRBJ2-2	few	TGCGCCAGCAGTGAATCTGGGGAGCTGTTTTTT	CASSESGELFF
TRBV18	TRBD1	TRBJ2-5	.	TGTGCCAGCTCAAAGGCGACAGGGGGCAATGGAGAGACCCAGTACTTC	CASSKATGGNGETQYF
TRBV4-1	TRBD2	TRBJ2-1	.	TGCGCCAGCAGCCAAACCTTAGCGGGAGGGTCCTACAATGAGCAGTTCTTC	CASSQTLAGGSYNEQFF
TRBV15	.	TRBJ1-4	.	TGTGCCACCAGCAGAGAAGGGGTGACTAATGAAAAACTGTTTTTT	CATSREGVTNEKLFF